This T cell receptor (beta chain) was sequenced during a study of blood T cell repertoires in COVID-19. About the study: Collection of acute and convalescent COVID-19 samples took place in the United States, Italy and Spain.

The method was immunoSEQ multiplex PCR; TCRdb's version includes in-frame clones alone and lacks a portion of them. The sample yields about 110,000 clones, roughly 80% seen once. Trimming took 0 bases from V and 8 from J, leaving 13 bases between them. The germline CDR1 and CDR2 sequences are LNHNV and YYDKDF (reference sequence). The CDR3 runs 14 residues. Material: peripheral blood. The chain joins TRBV15 to TRBJ1-2; no definite D call. This clonotype originated in a human donor in a cohort sampled during active COVID-19. This CDR3 reads CATSRDRGFGGYTF. CDR3 DNA: TGTGCCACCAGCAGAGATCGCGGGTTCGGAGGCTACACCTTC. The full variable domain, completed using reference TRBV15 and TRBJ1-2, is DAMVIQNPRYQVTQFGKPVTLSCSQTLNHNVMYWYQQKSSQAPKLLFHYYDKDFNNEADTPDNFQSRRPNTSFCFLDIRSPGLGDTAMYLCATSRDRGFGGYTFGSGTRLTVV.